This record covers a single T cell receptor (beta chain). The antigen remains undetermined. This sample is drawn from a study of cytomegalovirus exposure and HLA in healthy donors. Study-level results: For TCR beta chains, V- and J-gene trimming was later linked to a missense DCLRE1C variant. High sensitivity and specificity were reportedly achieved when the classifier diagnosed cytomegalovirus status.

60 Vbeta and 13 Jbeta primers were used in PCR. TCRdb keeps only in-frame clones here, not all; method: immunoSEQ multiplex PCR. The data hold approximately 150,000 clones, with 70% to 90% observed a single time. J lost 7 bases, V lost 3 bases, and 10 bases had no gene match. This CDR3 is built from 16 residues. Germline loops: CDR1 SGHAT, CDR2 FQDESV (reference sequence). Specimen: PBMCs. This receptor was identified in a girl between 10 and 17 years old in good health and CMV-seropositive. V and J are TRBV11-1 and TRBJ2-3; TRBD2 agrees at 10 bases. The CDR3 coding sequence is TGTGCCAGCAGCTTCCTAGCGGGGGCCACGGGGAATACGCAGTATTTT. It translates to CASSFLAGATGNTQYF.